This is a list of T cell receptor beta chains from one sample in a study of identifying expanded T cells in peripheral blood. Repertoires were generated with immunoSEQ multiplex PCR, while TCRdb's copy carries only in-frame clones and drops some. The sample holds more than 80,000 clones, approximately 89% seen once. The sequencing sample was made of blood. The receptors originated from a person aged 18-70 years in good health. Each CDR3 is given with its conserved first and last residue. Fields, in order: D gene, clone size, J gene, V gene, CDR3 protein, CDR3 DNA. D genes are given only for firm matches. A row's size may be missing; if present it is once, few, many or a size class.

>TRBD2|NA|TRBJ2-5|TRBV5-1
CASSRREGETQYF
TGCGCCAGCAGTAGGAGGGAGGGAGAGACCCAGTACTTC
>NA|NA|TRBJ2-7|TRBV5-1
CASSLGVDASYEQYF
TGCGCCAGCAGCTTGGGTGTAGATGCTTCCTACGAGCAGTACTTC
>NA|NA|TRBJ2-7|TRBV6-4
CASSNNRDIEQYF
TGTGCCAGCAGTAATAACCGGGACATCGAGCAGTACTTC
>TRBD2|NA|TRBJ2-3|TRBV7-7
CASSLTGGFTDTQYF
TGTGCCAGCAGCTTAACGGGAGGGTTCACAGATACGCAGTATTTT
>NA|NA|TRBJ1-2|TRBV27
CASSLFREDKVNYGYTF
TGTGCCAGCAGTTTGTTCCGTGAAGACAAAGTTAACTATGGCTACACCTTC
>TRBD1|NA|TRBJ1-1|TRBV4-2
CASSLSQGGTEAFF
TGTGCCAGCAGCTTGAGTCAGGGGGGGACTGAAGCTTTCTTT
>NA|few|TRBJ1-1|TRBV28
CASSLLAYTEAFF
TGTGCCAGCAGTCTCCTTGCATACACTGAAGCTTTCTTT
>NA|once|TRBJ2-2|TRBV5-6
CASSLVRVGWNTGELFF
TGTGCCAGCAGCTTGGTTCGGGTAGGGTGGAACACCGGGGAGCTGTTTTTT
>NA|NA|TRBJ2-5|TRBV11-3
CASSLEGLPQETQYF
TGTGCCAGCAGCTTAGAGGGGCTCCCCCAAGAGACCCAGTACTTC
>NA|NA|TRBJ2-3|TRBV27
CASSLSLRRRTDTQYF
TGTGCCAGCAGTTTATCACTACGCCGACGCACAGATACGCAGTATTTT
>NA|NA|TRBJ1-4|TRBV30
CAWSLLTGRGEKLFF
TGTGCCTGGAGCCTCCTGACAGGCCGGGGTGAAAAACTGTTTTTT
>TRBD2|NA|TRBJ2-7|TRBV6-6
CASSSGLSGGYEQYF
TGTGCCAGCAGCTCCGGACTGAGCGGGGGATACGAGCAGTACTTC
>NA|NA|TRBJ2-5|TRBV19
CASSASGSLGSTQYF
TGTGCCAGTAGTGCCTCAGGGTCTCTCGGTTCGACCCAGTACTTC
>NA|once|TRBJ2-6|TRBV19
CASSIVAHVLTF
TGTGCCAGTAGTATCGTAGCCCACGTCCTGACTTTC
>NA|NA|TRBJ2-5|TRBV15
CATSTQETQYF
TGTGCCACCAGCACTCAAGAGACCCAGTACTTC